This T cell receptor beta chain was captured by sequencing in a study of graft-versus-host responses after intestinal transplantation. Repertoires were generated with immunoSEQ multiplex PCR, while TCRdb's copy carries only in-frame clones and drops some. The sample lists just over 14,000 clones, about 93% seen once, with 0.65% to 0.9% in the top ten. Germline-derived CDR1 and CDR2 are MDHEN and SYDVKM. The V and J ends lost 7 bases and 7 bases respectively, with 20 bases between them. The CDR3 is made up of 15 amino acids. The chain uses TRBV28 and TRBJ1-5, with D maybe TRBD1 (6 bases). The sequence was obtained from a human patient who received an intestinal transplant, so some T cells may come from the graft donor. This sample comprised PBMCs, obtained 9 days after transplant. CDR3 loop: CASTSADSSGQPQHF. CDR3 DNA sequence: TGTGCCAGCACCTCAGCGGACAGTTCGGGCCAGCCCCAGCATTTT.